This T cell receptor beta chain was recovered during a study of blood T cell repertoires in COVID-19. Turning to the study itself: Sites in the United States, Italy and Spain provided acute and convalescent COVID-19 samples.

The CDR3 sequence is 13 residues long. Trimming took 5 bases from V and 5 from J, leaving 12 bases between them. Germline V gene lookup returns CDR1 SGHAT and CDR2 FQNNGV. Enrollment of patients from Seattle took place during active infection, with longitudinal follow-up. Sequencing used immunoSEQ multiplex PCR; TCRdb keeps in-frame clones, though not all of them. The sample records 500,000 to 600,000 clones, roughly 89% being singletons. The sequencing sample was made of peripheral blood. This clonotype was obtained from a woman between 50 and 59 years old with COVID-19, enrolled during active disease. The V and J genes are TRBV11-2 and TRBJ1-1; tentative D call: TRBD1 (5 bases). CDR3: CASSREEGTEAFF. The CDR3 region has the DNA TGTGCCAGCAGCCGGGAGGAGGGGACTGAAGCTTTCTTT.